The next 25 T cell receptor beta chains were all read from a single sample in a study of CD8 T cells in Susac syndrome. RNA was extracted with the RNeasy kit, and a quantity of roughly 0.45 to 1 ug was reverse transcribed using random hexamers. In TCRdb, the immunoSEQ multiplex PCR reads were re-called with MiXCR into one record per CDR3 protein. Among about 210,000 distinct CDR3 sequences listed, around 95% were seen once. Sequencing input: CD4+ T cells from PBMCs. These receptors were collected from a human donor with multiple sclerosis.

CDR3 sequence (DNA): TGCAGCGTTGCATTCGACAGGGCCTTTTACGAGCAGTACTTC. Its translation: CSVAFDRAFYEQYF. This rearrangement joins TRBV29-1 to TRBJ2-7; 7 bases match TRBD1. The CDR3 loop spans 14 amino acids. The germline CDR1 and CDR2 sequences are SQVTM and ANQGSEA. J lost 4 bases, V lost 4 bases, and 10 bases had no gene match.

The CDR3 region has the DNA TGCAGCGTGGGACCCCCCGGCGGTGGGGGATCGGGGCAGGAGCAGTTCTTC. Amino acid sequence: CSVGPPGGGGSGQEQFF. The chain links TRBV29-1 to TRBJ2-1; D tentatively fits TRBD1 or TRBD2 (5 bases each). CDR1 is SQVTM, CDR2 ANQGSEA, per germline. Trimming left V 6 bases short and J 10 bases short, with 31 bases between. This CDR3 comprises 17 residues.

The chain uses TRBV7-9 and TRBJ1-1, with D possibly TRBD1 on 6 matching bases. This CDR3 spans 14 amino acids. Trimming shortened V by 2 bases and J by 1 base, and 8 bases separated the two germline ends. The V gene's germline CDR1 is SEHNR and CDR2 FQNEAQ (reference sequence). CDR3 residues: CASSLLGGNTEAFF. CDR3 nucleotide sequence: TGTGCCAGCAGCTTACTAGGGGGGAACACTGAAGCTTTCTTT. Complete variable domain (other parts from reference TRBV7-9 and TRBJ1-1): DTGVSQNPRHKITKRGQNVTFRCDPISEHNRLYWYRQTLGQGPEFLTYFQNEAQLEKSRLLSDRFSAERPKGSFSTLEIQRTEQGDSAMYLCASSLLGGNTEAFFGQGTRLTVV.

This rearrangement joins TRBV20-1 to TRBJ1-1; D might be TRBD1 (5 bases). This CDR3 spans 11 amino acids. Germline assignment: CDR1 DFQATT and CDR2 SNEGSKA (reference sequence). Trimming shortened V by 5 bases and J by 7 bases, and 11 bases separated the two germline ends. CDR3 residues: CSARGQSEAFF. The DNA of the CDR3 is TGCAGTGCTCGCGGACAAAGTGAAGCTTTCTTT.

This chain uses TRBV20-1 with TRBJ1-2, with D maybe TRBD1 (6 bases). V was clipped by 6 bases and J by 4 bases, with 15 bases between them. The CDR3 spans 13 residues. Germline CDR1 reads DFQATT; CDR2 reads SNEGSKA (reference sequence). The chain's CDR3 is CSAARGAPYGYTF. CDR3 in DNA: TGCAGTGCCGCGCGGGGGGCTCCCTATGGCTACACCTTC.

The CDR3, as DNA: TGTGCCACCCGAGAGGCAGGGAACACTGAAGCTTTCTTT. It specifies CATREAGNTEAFF. The chain employs TRBV2 and TRBJ1-1, with unresolved D. V shed 10 bases and J shed 1 base, with 13 bases lying between them. CDR1 is SNHLY and CDR2 is FYNNEI in the germline V gene. There are 13 residues in the CDR3.

V is TRBV24-1 and J is TRBJ2-2; D is unclear. Trimming removed 4 bases from V and 0 bases from J, with 14 bases in between. Germline assignment: CDR1 KGHDR and CDR2 SFDVKD. This CDR3 contains 17 residues. CDR3 coding DNA: TGTGCCACCAGTGACGATTTTGTAAAGGCGAACACCGGGGAGCTGTTTTTT. It translates to CATSDDFVKANTGELFF.

The chain recombines TRBV3-1 with TRBJ2-1; D gene unclear. The CDR3 has 13 amino acids. V lost 2 bases and J 9 bases, leaving 11 bases between the germline ends. Germline CDR1 and CDR2: LGHDT and YNNKEL (reference sequence). DNA for the CDR3: TGTGCCAGCAGCCAAATGGGCGAGTTTGAGCAGTTCTTC. Translated: CASSQMGEFEQFF.

The chain has TRBV3-1 and TRBJ2-4, with 8 bases aligning to TRBD2. V was pared by 3 bases and J by 4 bases, with 8 bases of the junction left unmatched. This CDR3 is built from 16 residues. Looked up from germline, CDR1 is LGHDT and CDR2 is YNNKEL (reference sequence). CDR3 nucleotides: TGTGCCAGCAGCCATCGGGAGGGGGTGAAGAAAAACATTCAGTACTTC. Translated: CASSHREGVKKNIQYF.

The chain carries TRBV7-2 and TRBJ2-2; weak D call: TRBD2 (5 bases). V lost 1 base and J 6 bases, leaving 12 bases between the germline ends. The CDR3 is made up of 15 amino acids. CDR1 and CDR2 (germline): SGHTA, FQGNSA. This chain's CDR3 is CASSLVGMGSGELFF. As DNA, the CDR3 is TGTGCCAGCAGCTTAGTCGGGATGGGTTCCGGGGAGCTGTTTTTT. The variable domain in full, completed from reference TRBV7-2 and TRBJ2-2, reads GAGVSQSPSNKVTEKGKDVELRCDPISGHTALYWYRQSLGQGLEFLIYFQGNSAPDKSGLPSDRFSAERTGGSVSTLTIQRTQQEDSAVYLCASSLVGMGSGELFFGEGSRLTVL.

The chain is built from TRBV28 and TRBJ1-1; perhaps TRBD1 as D (6 bases). Germline V CDR1 and CDR2: MDHEN, SYDVKM. The CDR3 has 16 amino acids. Trimming removed 6 bases from V and 0 bases from J, with 17 bases in between. This CDR3 reads CASRFIHGGMNTEAFF. The CDR3 DNA follows: TGTGCCAGCAGGTTTATCCATGGGGGCATGAACACTGAAGCTTTCTTT.

The gene calls are TRBV6-5 and TRBJ1-2; no clear D gene. This CDR3 is built from 13 residues. CDR1 is MNHEY, CDR2 SVGAGI, per germline. V was pared by 10 bases and J by 7 bases, with 19 bases between. The CDR3 DNA reads as TGTGCCACCTCAACGGGGAGGGTCGGTGGCTACACCTTC. This codes for CATSTGRVGGYTF.

This chain joins TRBV3-1 and TRBJ2-7; D is unresolved. The CDR3 consists of 16 residues. Looked up from germline, CDR1 is LGHDT and CDR2 is YNNKEL (reference sequence). Trimming shortened V by 0 bases and J by 1 base, and 13 bases separated the two germline ends. Here the CDR3 DNA reads TGTGCCAGCAGCCAAGATAGAGACTGGGATTCCTACGAGCAGTACTTC. Protein sequence: CASSQDRDWDSYEQYF.

The chain recombines TRBV29-1 with TRBJ1-5, with 7 positions matching TRBD1. Germline V gives CDR1 SQVTM, CDR2 ANQGSEA. The V segment lost 4 bases and the J segment 5 bases; nucleotides outside the gene matches: 5. This CDR3 has 13 residues. The CDR3: CSVASRGDQPQHF. CDR3 DNA sequence: TGCAGCGTTGCAAGCAGGGGGGATCAGCCCCAGCATTTT.

This rearrangement joins TRBV3-1 to TRBJ1-6; 7 bases line up with TRBD1. Germline V lookup: CDR1 LGHDT, CDR2 YNNKEL (reference sequence). V lost 4 bases, J lost 10 bases, and 4 bases stayed unmatched. The CDR3 consists of 13 residues. The CDR3 spells CASSRQGVSPLHF. Here the CDR3 DNA reads TGTGCCAGCAGCCGTCAGGGGGTGTCACCCCTCCACTTT. The whole variable domain, remainder taken from reference TRBV3-1 and TRBJ1-6, is DTAVSQTPKYLVTQMGNDKSIKCEQNLGHDTMYWYKQDSKKFLKIMFSYNNKELIINETVPNRFSPKSPDKAHLNLHINSLELGDSAVYFCASSRQGVSPLHFGNGTRLTVT.

Comments on this clonotype: As the CDR3 is not closed by the conserved phenylalanine or tryptophan, this likely results from a read error. Written as DNA, the CDR3 is TGTGCCAGCAGTTACCAGGGACTCCCCTACAATGAGCAGTTCCTC. Protein product: CASSYQGLPYNEQFL. The chain combines TRBV6-6 with TRBJ2-1, with D possibly TRBD2 on 6 matching bases. V was trimmed by 2 bases and J by 2 bases, leaving 10 bases between them. Germline CDR1 and CDR2: MNHNY and SVGAGI (reference sequence). The length of the CDR3 is 15 residues.

The chain has TRBV19 and TRBJ1-1; D perhaps matches TRBD1 (6 bases). Deletions cut 7 bases from V and 1 base from J, with 16 bases between. Germline lookup yields CDR1 LNHDA and CDR2 SQIVND (reference sequence). The CDR3 spans 15 residues. In nucleotides, the CDR3 is TGTGCCAGTATTCCGACAGGATCCCCGAACACTGAAGCTTTCTTT. It translates to CASIPTGSPNTEAFF.

The chain has TRBV29-1 and TRBJ2-3, with 7 bases fitting TRBD1. CDR1 SQVTM and CDR2 ANQGSEA come from the germline V gene. Trimming cost V 7 bases and J 2 bases; bases outside gene matches: 6. There are 13 residues in the CDR3. The CDR3 region is CSGSGQYTDTQYF. CDR3 in DNA: TGCAGCGGATCGGGACAGTACACAGATACGCAGTATTTT.

This rearrangement joins TRBV12-5 to TRBJ2-1, with D possibly TRBD2 on 6 matching bases. V lost 7 bases and J 9 bases, leaving 22 bases between the germline ends. Germline CDR1 reads LGHNT; CDR2 reads FRNRAP. This CDR3 contains 15 residues. The CDR3 loop reads CASVRPGPRTTEQFF. The CDR3 nucleotides read TGTGCTAGTGTTCGGCCGGGACCCCGGACTACTGAGCAGTTCTTC.

The rearrangement links TRBV18 to TRBJ1-2; TRBD1 aligns across 12 bases. The germline CDR1 and CDR2 sequences are KGHSH and LQKENI. V trimming: 1 base; J trimming: 8 bases; junction bases outside the gene matches: 8. The CDR3 loop spans 16 amino acids. CDR3 amino acids: CASSPLGTGGAEGYTF. DNA for the CDR3: TGTGCCAGCTCACCACTTGGGACAGGGGGCGCCGAGGGCTACACCTTC.

In this sample, this clonotype turned up once. V usage is TRBV12-5 and J usage is TRBJ2-1; 7 bases agree with TRBD1. There are 15 residues in the CDR3. CDR1 is LGHNT, CDR2 FRNRAP, per germline. Trimming took 6 bases from V and 3 from J; bases not matched to a gene: 8. CDR3 sequence: CASGPPGQFYNEQFF. CDR3 DNA sequence: TGTGCTAGTGGGCCCCCGGGACAGTTCTACAATGAGCAGTTCTTC.

The sample holds one count of this clonotype. V is TRBV18 and J is TRBJ1-5; 12 bases line up with TRBD1. Trimming removed 4 bases from V and 5 bases from J; junction bases left unmatched: 12. The CDR3 runs to 18 residues. The germline V gene encodes CDR1 KGHSH and CDR2 LQKENI. The CDR3 DNA reads TGTGCCAGCTCACTAACAGGGACAGGGGGCTTGAGTGATCAGCCCCAGCATTTT. Its translation is CASSLTGTGGLSDQPQHF.

The chain uses TRBV4-2 and TRBJ2-3, with 8 bases fitting TRBD2. This CDR3 region has 18 residues. V lost 4 bases, J lost 3 bases, and 15 bases stayed unmatched. The germline gives CDR1 LGHNA, CDR2 YNFKEQ. The chain's CDR3 is CASSRIRFRGGSTDTQYF. In DNA form, the CDR3 reads TGTGCCAGCAGCCGGATAAGGTTTCGGGGGGGCTCTACAGATACGCAGTATTTT.

This chain joins TRBV18 and TRBJ1-1; the D gene is possibly TRBD1 (6 bases). In germline, CDR1 is KGHSH, CDR2 LQKENI. The ends were cut back, 4 bases at V and 1 base at J, with 13 bases in the middle. The CDR3 contains 15 residues. CDR3 nucleotide sequence: TGTGCCAGCTCACGCGGGGGGCTGAAGAACACTGAAGCTTTCTTT. It yields the protein CASSRGGLKNTEAFF.

The chain joins TRBV20-1 to TRBJ2-2; tentative D call: TRBD2 (5 bases). This CDR3 contains 14 residues. The V gene's germline CDR1 is DFQATT and CDR2 SNEGSKA (reference sequence). V lost 7 bases, J lost 3 bases, and 15 bases lay in between. The CDR3 DNA reads TGCAGTGGTTTGTCTGAGGGCCACACCGGGGAGCTGTTTTTT. This gives the protein CSGLSEGHTGELFF.